A single T cell receptor beta chain is shown here with its context. Its specificity is not known. The junction had 3 bases not matched to a gene; V was cut back by 7 bases and J by 4 bases. Germline V gene lookup returns CDR1 SGDLS and CDR2 YYNGEE. This CDR3 contains 12 residues. Some clones are missing from TCRdb's copy, which holds only in-frame ones; the method was immunoSEQ multiplex PCR. In the table there are about 82,000 clones, more than 70% of which are singletons. The data were obtained in a study of OX40 agonist ivuxolimab in advanced cancers. For the study at large: Dose-escalation patients had hepatocellular carcinoma, melanoma, renal cell or head and neck cancer. Partial responses were achieved by three patients, one with hepatocellular carcinoma and two with cutaneous melanoma. Study conclusions and caveats: What antigens the expanded peripheral T cells recognized was never established.

Sequences were derived from CD4+ or CD8+ T cells sorted from blood, sampled in a trial of the OX40 agonist ivuxolimab. The clonotype originates from an adult with an advanced solid tumor such as melanoma, head and neck, liver or kidney cancer. V and J are TRBV9 and TRBJ2-7, with TRBD1 matching over 9 bases. The CDR3 bases are TGTGCCAGCGGTGACAGGGGGTACGAGCAGTACTTC. This encodes CASGDRGYEQYF.